This T cell receptor beta chain is from a study of OX40 agonist ivuxolimab in advanced cancers. Only in-frame clones appear in the TCRdb table, and some are missing; sequencing was by immunoSEQ multiplex PCR. The sample lists 100,000 to 140,000 clones; less than 95% were seen once. The CDR3 consists of 14 residues. V lost 5 bases and J lost 5, with 15 bases in between. Germline V lookup: CDR1 MDHEN, CDR2 SYDVKM. The sequence was obtained from an adult with an advanced solid tumor such as melanoma, head and neck, liver or kidney cancer. Here the sequenced sample was CD4+ or CD8+ T cells sorted from blood, taken in a trial of the OX40 agonist ivuxolimab. This chain connects TRBV28 to TRBJ1-1; TRBD1 is a possible D gene (6 bases). The CDR3 sequence is CASSLGQLVTEAFF. The DNA of the CDR3 is TGTGCCAGCAGTCTTGGACAGTTGGTTACTGAAGCTTTCTTT.